The rows below give T cell receptor beta chains drawn from one sample of a study of beta chain features in type 1 diabetes. Using immunoSEQ multiplex PCR, the repertoire was profiled, and TCRdb retains in-frame clones only, with some absent. This repertoire shows 55,000 to 80,000 clones, about 50% found once; its top ten account for 0.7%. Sequencing was done on a sample of central memory CD4+ T cells from blood. The receptors were sampled from a man aged 30 to 39 with type 1 diabetes. Each CDR3 is given with its conserved first and last residue. A D gene is named only where the DNA matches it firmly. Expanded clones get a size class; other rows say once, few or many, or leave the size out.

TRBV10-2	-	TRBJ2-7	TRBD2	CASRRTSGAYEQYF	TGCGCCAGCCGAAGGACTAGCGGGGCCTACGAGCAGTACTTC
TRBV5-1	-	TRBJ2-1	-	CASSTTRLNEQFF	TGCGCCAGCAGCACAACCCGCCTGAATGAGCAGTTCTTC
TRBV10-3	-	TRBJ2-1	-	CAIVSGTSPYNEQFF	TGTGCCATCGTAAGCGGTACTAGTCCCTACAATGAGCAGTTCTTC
TRBV2	-	TRBJ2-1	TRBD2	CASRKTGGRGDEQFF	TGTGCCAGCAGGAAGACTGGCGGGAGGGGCGATGAGCAGTTCTTC
TRBV15	-	TRBJ2-3	TRBD2	CATSRGSSGGTDTQYF	TGTGCCACCAGCAGAGGGTCTAGCGGGGGCACAGATACGCAGTATTTT
TRBV7-9	-	TRBJ1-1	TRBD1	CASSLAWEATGGTEAFF	TGTGCCAGCAGCTTAGCCTGGGAGGCGACAGGGGGAACTGAAGCTTTCTTT
TRBV12-5	-	TRBJ1-5	TRBD1	CASGLGTGPQPQHF	TGTGCTAGTGGTTTGGGGACAGGGCCCCAGCCCCAGCATTTT
TRBV6-6	-	TRBJ1-2	-	CASSPEVGYGYTF	TGTGCCAGCAGTCCTGAGGTGGGCTATGGCTACACCTTC
TRBV18	-	TRBJ1-2	TRBD1	CASSPPLQGNYGYTF	TGTGCCAGCTCACCTCCGTTACAGGGGAACTATGGCTACACCTTC
TRBV5-1	-	TRBJ2-2	-	CASREKTNTGELFF	TGCGCCAGCCGGGAGAAGACGAACACCGGGGAGCTGTTTTTT
TRBV5-1	few	TRBJ2-2	-	CASTEGANTGELFF	TGCGCCAGCACGGAGGGGGCTAACACCGGGGAGCTGTTTTTT
TRBV9	few	TRBJ1-5	-	CASSVGTGDGQPQHF	TGTGCCAGCAGCGTAGGAACCGGGGATGGGCAGCCCCAGCATTTT
TRBV11-1	-	TRBJ2-1	TRBD2	CASSSHSGSQIQRQFF	TGTGCCAGCAGCTCCCACAGCGGGAGCCAGATTCAGCGGCAGTTCTTC
TRBV29-1	-	TRBJ2-7	TRBD1	CSVVRQGGNEQYF	TGCAGCGTTGTAAGACAGGGTGGCAACGAGCAGTACTTC
TRBV27	-	TRBJ1-2	TRBD1	CASSPGTGRGYTF	TGTGCCAGCAGTCCCGGGACAGGGCGGGGCTACACCTTC
TRBV19	few	TRBJ1-1	TRBD1	CASRNRGRGDTEAFF	TGTGCCAGTAGGAACAGGGGGCGAGGTGACACTGAAGCTTTCTTT
TRBV6-5	-	TRBJ2-5	TRBD2	CATLAENRETQYF	TGTGCCACCCTAGCGGAAAACAGGGAGACCCAGTACTTC
TRBV23-1	-	TRBJ2-7	TRBD2	CASPSGGIYEQYF	TGCGCCAGCCCGAGCGGGGGGATCTACGAGCAGTACTTC
TRBV6-5	-	TRBJ2-1	TRBD2	CASSYSSLAGADEQFF	TGTGCCAGCAGTTACTCGAGCCTAGCGGGAGCAGATGAGCAGTTCTTC
TRBV27	-	TRBJ2-3	TRBD1	CASSFGQGPSTDTQYF	TGTGCCAGCAGTTTTGGACAGGGGCCTAGCACAGATACGCAGTATTTT
TRBV7-9	-	TRBJ1-5	-	CASSKNLDSSNQPQHF	TGTGCCAGCAGCAAAAACCTGGACAGTAGCAATCAGCCCCAGCATTTT
TRBV6-5	-	TRBJ2-1	TRBD1	CASSPVGQGAKEQFF	TGTGCCAGCAGTCCGGTCGGACAGGGGGCGAAAGAGCAGTTCTTC
TRBV27	-	TRBJ2-7	TRBD1	CASSSHGTVSYEQYF	TGTGCCAGCAGTTCCCACGGGACAGTTTCCTACGAGCAGTACTTC
TRBV5-1	few	TRBJ2-7	TRBD1	CASSLAGQALEQYF	TGCGCCAGCAGCTTGGCAGGACAGGCCCTGGAGCAGTACTTC
TRBV9	few	TRBJ2-1	TRBD2	CASSRTSGTYNEQFF	TGTGCCAGCAGCCGAACTAGCGGGACTTACAATGAGCAGTTCTTC
TRBV18	-	TRBJ1-3	-	CASSPPGAGTSVAIYF	TGTGCCAGCTCACCACCAGGCGCGGGAACATCTGTGGCCATATATTTT
TRBV7-9	-	TRBJ2-7	TRBD1	CASSSGQGRVEQYF	TGTGCCAGCAGCTCGGGACAGGGGAGAGTCGAGCAGTACTTC
TRBV11-2	-	TRBJ2-6	TRBD2	CASTHDPGGSGANVLTF	TGTGCCAGCACCCACGACCCGGGAGGCTCTGGGGCCAACGTCCTGACTTTC
TRBV13	-	TRBJ1-2	-	CASSYTGYAGYTF	TGTGCCAGCAGCTACACAGGGTATGCTGGCTACACCTTC
TRBV11-2	few	TRBJ2-5	-	CASSSLGARGEETQYF	TGTGCCAGCAGCTCACTTGGGGCCAGGGGCGAAGAGACCCAGTACTTC
TRBV2	many	TRBJ2-7	-	CASKRQGNSDEQYF	TGTGCCAGCAAAAGGCAGGGCAACTCGGACGAGCAGTACTTC
TRBV6-6	-	TRBJ1-1	-	CASSHQLGRAEAFF	TGTGCCAGCAGCCACCAATTAGGGAGAGCTGAAGCTTTCTTT
TRBV19	few	TRBJ1-6	TRBD1	CASSRTGRFRALHF	TGTGCCAGTAGCCGGACAGGGAGATTTAGGGCCCTCCACTTT
TRBV7-9	few	TRBJ2-1	TRBD2	CASISGTHNEQFF	TGTGCCAGCATCAGCGGGACCCACAATGAGCAGTTCTTC
TRBV6-1	-	TRBJ2-6	-	CASSWSSGANVLTF	TGTGCCAGCAGTTGGAGCTCTGGGGCCAACGTCCTGACTTTC
TRBV6-5	-	TRBJ2-5	-	CASSSLGEQETQYF	TGTGCCAGCAGTAGCCTCGGGGAACAAGAGACCCAGTACTTC
TRBV25-1	-	TRBJ2-6	-	CASSVRGSGANVLTF	TGTGCCAGCAGTGTTAGGGGATCTGGGGCCAACGTCCTGACTTTC
TRBV6-1	few	TRBJ1-1	TRBD1	CASSEVTTGKNTEAFF	TGTGCCAGCAGTGAAGTTACGACAGGGAAGAACACTGAAGCTTTCTTT